The 19 T cell receptor beta chains below were found in one sample sequenced in a study of response to subunit inactivated influenza vaccine. TCRdb re-analysed the RT-PCR reads in MiXCR, keeping a single row per CDR3 protein. The profile covers 500,000 or so distinct CDR3 sequences, with 16% appearing a single time and less than 4% taken by the ten largest. The sequences come from CD4+ T cells sorted from PBMCs, collected roughly 24 months after vaccination. Every receptor here comes from a man between 45 and 75 years old who received an inactivated influenza vaccine.

This chain uses TRBV4-1 with TRBJ2-7, with TRBD1 matching over 10 bases. From germline, CDR1 is MGHRA and CDR2 YSYEKL. This CDR3 region has 15 residues. Trimming removed 3 bases from V and 6 bases from J; junction bases left unmatched: 8. CDR3 sequence (DNA): TGCGCCAGCAGCCAGACAGGGGGCCCCAAGGGCGAGCAGTACTTC. This encodes CASSQTGGPKGEQYF.

Worth noting for this clonotype: One end of the junction is discordant with germline, which a read error may explain. CDR3 coding DNA: TGTGCCAGCAGCTATGGGGGGCGCACAGATAGGCAGTATTTT. Its protein is CASSYGGRTDRQYF. The rearrangement uses TRBV7-3 and TRBJ2-3; either TRBD1 or TRBD2 may fit D (6 bases each). Per germline, CDR1 SGHTA and CDR2 FQGTGA. The CDR3 consists of 14 residues.

This clonotype was found many times. The V gene is TRBV20-1, the J gene TRBJ2-1; 12 nucleotides agree with TRBD2. In germline, CDR1 is DFQATT, CDR2 SNEGSKA (reference sequence). The CDR3 is made up of 15 amino acids. V was clipped by 1 base and J by 7 bases; unmatched bases: 5. The CDR3 region is CSARGLAGDRNEQFF. The CDR3 coding sequence is TGCAGTGCTAGAGGACTAGCGGGAGATCGTAATGAGCAGTTCTTC.

This clonotype came up many times. The chain is built from TRBV3-1 and TRBJ1-4; the D gene is possibly TRBD1 (5 bases). V was shortened by 8 bases and J by 13 bases, with 17 bases between the two germline ends. Per the germline V gene, CDR1 is LGHDT and CDR2 is YNNKEL (reference sequence). The CDR3 consists of 12 residues. The CDR3 here is CASGGGRGTLFF. The CDR3 bases are TGTGCCAGCGGCGGGGGTCGTGGGACACTGTTTTTT.

A few counts support this clonotype. J is TRBJ1-1 and V is TRBV20-1; D call uncertain. The germline V and J ends were trimmed by 6 bases and 5 bases, with 16 bases remaining between them. The length of the CDR3 is 13 residues. CDR1 is DFQATT and CDR2 is SNEGSKA in the germline V gene (reference sequence). CDR3 sequence: CSARPPRGTEAFF. The CDR3, as DNA: TGCAGTGCCAGACCCCCGCGGGGAACTGAAGCTTTCTTT.

This clonotype was seen ten or more times. The rearrangement joins TRBV10-3 to TRBJ1-5; D is uncertain. The CDR3 length is 13 residues. Germline CDR1 and CDR2: ENHRY and SYGVKD. Trimming removed 5 bases from V and 0 bases from J, with 5 bases in between. The CDR3 sequence is CAISPDSNQPQHF. DNA of the CDR3: TGTGCCATCAGTCCTGATAGCAATCAGCCCCAGCATTTT.

There are a few counts of this clonotype. The chain employs TRBV28 and TRBJ2-7; weak D call: TRBD1 (5 bases). This CDR3 contains 13 residues. Trimming stripped 2 bases from V and 3 bases from J, with 8 bases between. CDR1 is MDHEN and CDR2 is SYDVKM in the germline V gene. The CDR3 spells CASSLQGLYEQYF. The CDR3 region has the DNA TGTGCCAGCAGTTTACAGGGCCTCTACGAGCAGTACTTC.

The table lists this clonotype with a few counts. This rearrangement joins TRBV19 to TRBJ1-5, with 8 bases identical to TRBD1. V was clipped by 6 bases and J by 2 bases; unmatched bases: 3. Germline V gene data show CDR1 as LNHDA and CDR2 as SQIVND (reference sequence). The CDR3 has 14 amino acids. The CDR3 DNA reads TGTGCCAGTAGGGACAGGGATGGCAATCAGCCCCAGCATTTT. Amino acid sequence: CASRDRDGNQPQHF.

This clonotype was picked up a small number of times. This sequence joins TRBV20-1 and TRBJ2-1; 9 nucleotides align to TRBD2. V lost 2 bases and J lost 0; bases outside the gene matches: 5. Germline-derived CDR1 and CDR2 are DFQATT and SNEGSKA (reference sequence). The CDR3 totals 16 residues. The CDR3 DNA reads as TGCAGTGCTAGACTAGCGGGAATCGGCTCCTACAATGAGCAGTTCTTC. Residues: CSARLAGIGSYNEQFF.

V and J are TRBV29-1 and TRBJ2-7; weak D call: TRBD1 (5 bases). Germline CDR1 SQVTM, CDR2 ANQGSEA. CDR3 length equals 12 residues. V was shortened by 7 bases and J by 0 bases, with 10 bases between the two germline ends. The CDR3 region has the DNA TGCAGCGCCCAAGGGGACTCCTACGAGCAGTACTTC. It translates to CSAQGDSYEQYF.

The chain couples TRBV6-1 to TRBJ2-2; TRBD1 matches 12 bases. In germline, CDR1 is MNHNS, CDR2 SASEGT. V lost 8 bases, J lost 7 bases, and 8 bases stayed unmatched. The CDR3 loop spans 15 amino acids. This chain's CDR3 is CASGRGTGGLGELFF. The CDR3 DNA follows: TGTGCCAGCGGAAGAGGGACAGGGGGCCTCGGGGAGCTGTTTTTT.

The chain joins TRBV6-5 to TRBJ1-1, with 7 nucleotides matching TRBD1. The germline V gene encodes CDR1 MNHEY and CDR2 SVGAGI. This CDR3 contains 14 residues. V shed 4 bases and J 4 bases; nucleotides not matched to a gene: 6. The CDR3 spells CASSSNRGVTEAFF. For the CDR3, the DNA is TGTGCCAGCAGTTCCAACAGGGGAGTCACTGAAGCTTTCTTT.

V and J are TRBV5-8 and TRBJ2-3; D gene uncertain. Germline V CDR1 and CDR2: SGHTS, YDEGEE. CDR3 length equals 15 residues. Deletions cut 5 bases from V and 1 base from J, with 14 bases between. The CDR3 DNA sequence: TGTGCCAGCAGAGCCGAGCGATTCCGCACAGATACGCAGTATTTT. Its translation is CASRAERFRTDTQYF.

The chain recombines TRBV5-1 with TRBJ2-2; 7 nucleotides agree with TRBD2. The CDR3 has 16 residues. V gave up 5 bases and J gave up 7 bases; unmatched junction bases: 14. Germline V gives CDR1 SGHRS, CDR2 YFSETQ. The CDR3 spells CASRKRTSSSLGELFF. The CDR3 DNA reads TGCGCCAGCAGAAAAAGGACTAGTAGTTCCCTCGGGGAGCTGTTTTTT.

This chain uses TRBV24-1 with TRBJ2-5; TRBD2 matches at 12 bases. The germline gives CDR1 KGHDR, CDR2 SFDVKD. The CDR3 has 16 amino acids. Trimming took 4 bases from V and 4 from J; bases not matched to a gene: 6. The CDR3 coding sequence is TGTGCCACCAGTGACGGCAGACTAGCGGGAGCAGAGACCCAGTACTTC. This encodes CATSDGRLAGAETQYF.

This clonotype occurred many times. This chain uses TRBV5-5 with TRBJ1-1; possible D gene TRBD1, 5 bases. Germline V gene lookup returns CDR1 SGHKS and CDR2 YYEKEE (reference sequence). CDR3 length equals 13 residues. Trimming removed 4 bases at V and 1 base at J, with 8 bases between. The CDR3 loop is CASSHGANTEAFF. In DNA, the CDR3 is TGTGCCAGCAGCCACGGGGCGAACACTGAAGCTTTCTTT.

Remarks on this clonotype: The junction shows a germline mismatch at one end, possibly a read error. The V call is TRBV20-1, the J call TRBJ2-7; D not resolved. The germline V gene encodes CDR1 DFQATT and CDR2 SNEGSKA (reference sequence). This CDR3 contains 18 residues. This CDR3 reads CSARDVARRSFQNNPSHF. For the CDR3, the DNA is TGCAGTGCTAGAGATGTGGCACGGCGCTCTTTCCAGAATAATCCAAGTCACTTC.

This clonotype was found a few times. The chain couples TRBV12-3 or TRBV12-4 to TRBJ1-1; D call uncertain. Trimming stripped 6 bases from V and 4 bases from J, with 15 bases between. The CDR3 has 14 amino acids. CDR3 DNA: TGTGCCAGCAGCTCCGCGGGCTTGAGCACTGAAGCTTTCTTT. Translation: CASSSAGLSTEAFF.

This clonotype was seen a few times. The V and J genes are TRBV6-5 and TRBJ2-7; D ambiguous. In germline, CDR1 is MNHEY, CDR2 SVGAGI. Trimming removed 0 bases at V and 0 bases at J, with 18 bases between. There are 18 residues in the CDR3. For the CDR3, the DNA is TGTGCCAGCAGTTACTCGATGCGGTACAAAGGCGGCTCCTACGAGCAGTACTTC. Translation gives CASSYSMRYKGGSYEQYF.